This T cell receptor beta chain appears in the sequencing data of a study of cytotoxic CD8 clonotypes in ibrutinib-treated CLL. CDR3 length equals 14 residues. Germline V CDR1 and CDR2: WSHSY, SAAADI. V gave up 2 bases and J gave up 3 bases, with 9 bases separating them. Investigators sought sequencing depths of between 1 in 200,000 and 1 in 1 million T cells. TCRdb's table, derived via immunoSEQ multiplex PCR, lists solely in-frame clones and lacks some. The sample consists of approximately 25,000 clones, 65% to 80% of them appearing once. The V call is TRBV10-2, the J call TRBJ2-3; a weak D match, TRBD2 (6 bases). This receptor was obtained from a human donor with chronic lymphocytic leukemia. Sample: PBMCs, taken after 12 months of ibrutinib treatment. The CDR3 reads CASSEGGATDTQYF. The CDR3 nucleotides are TGCGCCAGCAGTGAGGGCGGGGCAACAGATACGCAGTATTTT.